This T cell receptor beta chain was identified during a study of cytomegalovirus exposure and HLA in healthy donors. With respect to this clone: Its antigen is unidentified.

The CDR3 consists of 11 residues. Germline-derived CDR1 and CDR2 are DFQATT and SNEGSKA (reference sequence). V was trimmed by 3 bases and J by 7 bases, leaving 6 bases between them. Overall study results and limits: 164 TCR beta chains were listed as cytomegalovirus-associated.

TCRdb's copy holds only in-frame clones and misses some; the assay was immunoSEQ multiplex PCR. The data hold around 140,000 clones, with approximately 90% observed a single time. Sequencing was done on a sample of PBMCs. J is TRBJ2-2 and V is TRBV20-1; D is unclear. This TCR came from a man in his late teens or twenties in good health and CMV-seropositive. CDR3 sequence: CSARFLGELFF. Here the CDR3 DNA reads TGCAGTGCTAGGTTTCTCGGGGAGCTGTTTTTT.